The 22 T cell receptor beta chains given below trace back to one sample, sequenced in a study of T cell repertoires in cytomegalovirus infection. TCRdb reprocessed the reads with MiXCR, giving one entry per CDR3 protein. The sample has 100,000 to 150,000 distinct CDR3 sequences, around 30% seen once. Antigens for these TCRs are unknown. Sequencing used CD8+ T cells from cultured PBMCs, obtained from culture after CMV antigen stimulation. These receptor sequences come from a human donor in good health (CMV status not recorded). Some clones in this sample may be carry-over from other donors' samples.

The genes are TRBV7-9 and TRBJ2-7, with TRBD1 matching over 10 bases. CDR1 and CDR2 from the germline V gene are SEHNR and FQNEAQ (reference sequence). The length of the CDR3 is 16 residues. V was pared by 4 bases and J by 1 base, with 7 bases of the junction left unmatched. The CDR3, as DNA: TGTGCCAGCAGCTCGACCATGGGACAGGGGTCCTACGAGCAGTACTTC. This translates into CASSSTMGQGSYEQYF. The entire variable domain, with the rest obtained from reference TRBV7-9 and TRBJ2-7, is as follows: DTGVSQNPRHKITKRGQNVTFRCDPISEHNRLYWYRQTLGQGPEFLTYFQNEAQLEKSRLLSDRFSAERPKGSFSTLEIQRTEQGDSAMYLCASSSTMGQGSYEQYFGPGTRLTVT.

In its sample, this clonotype was seen a few times. The V and J genes are TRBV19 and TRBJ2-1; 9 bases line up with TRBD2. The length of the CDR3 is 14 residues. V was pared by 3 bases and J by 9 bases, with 6 bases of the junction left unmatched. Germline CDR1 is LNHDA and CDR2 is SQIVND (reference sequence). The CDR3 loop reads CASSIWTSVGEQFF. CDR3 bases: TGTGCCAGTAGTATCTGGACTAGCGTAGGTGAGCAGTTCTTC.

This clonotype was seen repeatedly, ten times or more. The chain combines TRBV7-2 with TRBJ2-5; D uncertain. The V end was cut by 1 base, the J end by 1 base, with 7 bases between. The CDR3 runs to 14 residues. Germline lookup yields CDR1 SGHTA and CDR2 FQGNSA. This CDR3 reads CASSLVYTQETQYF. The CDR3 DNA follows: TGTGCCAGCAGCTTAGTTTACACCCAAGAGACCCAGTACTTC.

The chain uses TRBV7-9 and TRBJ2-1; tentative D call: TRBD2 (7 bases). Germline-derived CDR1 and CDR2 are SEHNR and FQNEAQ (reference sequence). CDR3 size: 15 residues. V was pared by 6 bases and J by 4 bases, with 16 bases between. Here the CDR3 DNA reads TGTGCCAGCAGTGGTGGCGGGGGCCTTTACAATGAGCAGTTCTTC. It codes for CASSGGGGLYNEQFF.

This clonotype was recorded many times. This chain uses TRBV5-1 with TRBJ1-2; D is undetermined. Germline-derived CDR1 and CDR2 are SGHRS and YFSETQ. The CDR3 covers 14 residues. Between the trimmed V and J ends, which lost 0 bases and 6 bases, there was a span of 12 bases. CDR3 protein: CASSLATADDGYTF. The CDR3, as DNA: TGCGCCAGCAGCTTGGCTACGGCAGATGATGGCTACACCTTC.

This clonotype was found many times. This chain links TRBV15 with TRBJ2-3; D call uncertain. The CDR3 contains 22 residues. V lost 0 bases, J lost 2 bases, and 30 bases lay in between. Germline V gene lookup returns CDR1 LNHNV and CDR2 YYDKDF (reference sequence). CDR3 sequence reads: CATSRDLPMSPALRHLTDTQYF. The CDR3 DNA reads TGTGCCACCAGCAGAGATCTCCCGATGTCCCCCGCCCTCCGCCACCTCACAGATACGCAGTATTTT.

The CDR3 DNA reads TGTGCCAGCAGCTTGGCCGGGTTCGACACCGGGGAGCTGTTTTTT. Amino acids: CASSLAGFDTGELFF. The chain is built from TRBV5-6 and TRBJ2-2, with D uncertain. CDR3 length: 15 amino acids. V lost 0 bases and J 3 bases, leaving 9 bases between the germline ends. From germline, CDR1 is SGHDT and CDR2 YYEEEE.

This clonotype has just a few counts. The rearrangement uses TRBV10-3 and TRBJ2-3; D call uncertain. This CDR3 comprises 15 residues. CDR1 ENHRY and CDR2 SYGVKD come from the germline V gene. V shed 3 bases and J shed 4 bases, with 14 bases lying between them. In DNA form, the CDR3 reads TGTGCCATCAGTGAAGCTGTGACTGTCTCAGATACGCAGTATTTT. Translation: CAISEAVTVSDTQYF.

This clonotype was counted between two and nine times. The gene calls are TRBV5-1 and TRBJ2-1, with unresolved D. Germline CDR1 is SGHRS and CDR2 is YFSETQ. CDR3 length: 12 amino acids. Trimming left V 5 bases short and J 9 bases short, with 12 bases between. The DNA of the CDR3 is TGCGCCAGCAGTTATAAGTCTGGTGAGCAGTTCTTC. Its protein product is CASSYKSGEQFF.

The V call is TRBV7-9, the J call TRBJ1-4; possibly TRBD1 for D (6 bases). The germline V and J ends were trimmed by 2 bases and 11 bases, with 12 bases remaining between them. The CDR3 spans 13 residues. Germline V gene lookup returns CDR1 SEHNR and CDR2 FQNEAQ (reference sequence). The CDR3 region is CASSLTRDIKLFF. CDR3 coding DNA: TGTGCCAGCAGCTTAACCCGGGACATCAAACTGTTTTTT.

The chain uses TRBV3-1 and TRBJ2-6; unclear D gene. The CDR3 length is 17 residues. In germline, CDR1 is LGHDT, CDR2 YNNKEL (reference sequence). The V end was cut by 3 bases, the J end by 0 bases, with 12 bases between. The CDR3 region has the DNA TGTGCCAGCAGCCATCCTTCTATATACTCTGGGGCCAACGTCCTGACTTTC. This encodes CASSHPSIYSGANVLTF.

The rearrangement joins TRBV28 to TRBJ1-3, with D possibly matching TRBD1 (6 bases). CDR3 length equals 15 residues. Germline CDR1 MDHEN, CDR2 SYDVKM. Trimming took 6 bases from V and 1 from J, leaving 13 bases between them. DNA of the CDR3: TGTGCCAGCAGGTCTCAACAGGGTTCTGGAAACACCATATATTTT. Translating it yields CASRSQQGSGNTIYF.

The chain combines TRBV4-1 with TRBJ1-2, with TRBD1 as a possible D gene (5 bases). Trimming took 2 bases from V and 3 from J, leaving 13 bases between them. In germline, CDR1 is MGHRA, CDR2 YSYEKL. This CDR3 contains 15 residues. The CDR3 protein is CASSQLTVTDYGYTF. CDR3 bases: TGCGCCAGCAGCCAACTGACAGTGACCGACTATGGCTACACCTTC.

The V and J genes are TRBV6-5 and TRBJ2-1, with TRBD2 identical over 7 bases. There are 16 residues in the CDR3. The V gene's germline CDR1 is MNHEY and CDR2 SVGAGI. Germline trimming cut 6 bases from V and 4 bases from J; bases unmatched to any gene: 12. As DNA, the CDR3 is TGTGCCAGCAGACTCAGGCTCGCGGGAGCGTACAATGAGCAGTTCTTC. Protein: CASRLRLAGAYNEQFF.

In its sample, this clonotype was seen a few times. The genes are TRBV6-1 and TRBJ2-2; maybe TRBD1 (5 bases). There are 14 residues in the CDR3. Germline V gene sequence: CDR1 MNHNS, CDR2 SASEGT. The V end was cut by 5 bases, the J end by 7 bases, with 14 bases between. The CDR3, as DNA: TGTGCCAGCAGTTATTCAGGGATCATCGGGGAGCTGTTTTTT. The encoded protein is CASSYSGIIGELFF.

The chain has TRBV6-1 and TRBJ2-5, with D maybe TRBD1 (5 bases). The germline CDR1 and CDR2 sequences are MNHNS and SASEGT. The length of the CDR3 is 17 residues. The V gene lost 6 bases and the J gene lost 5 bases, with 25 bases spanning the gap. This CDR3 reads CASRKTEVLTAAETQYF. The CDR3 DNA reads TGTGCCAGCAGGAAGACAGAAGTACTCACGGCGGCGGAGACCCAGTACTTC.

This clonotype came up a few times. The gene calls are TRBV28 and TRBJ2-3; 9 bases fit TRBD2. The V gene's germline CDR1 is MDHEN and CDR2 SYDVKM. J lost 5 bases, V lost 4 bases, and 10 bases had no gene match. This CDR3 is 16 amino acids long. The CDR3 here is CASSSGLAPGVDTQYF. In nucleotides, the CDR3 is TGTGCCAGCAGTTCCGGACTAGCGCCTGGGGTAGATACGCAGTATTTT.

The chain recombines TRBV15 with TRBJ2-2; TRBD2 matches at 11 bases. Germline V gene sequence: CDR1 LNHNV, CDR2 YYDKDF (reference sequence). This CDR3 is 15 amino acids long. V dropped 5 bases and J dropped 6; count of bases not matched to a gene: 5. CDR3 nucleotide sequence: TGTGCCACCAGCCGAATAGCGGGGGGGCCCGGGGAGCTGTTTTTT. The encoded protein is CATSRIAGGPGELFF.

The chain carries TRBV2 and TRBJ1-2, with a tentative D call TRBD1 (6 bases). Trimming took 11 bases from V and 4 from J, leaving 20 bases between them. The CDR3 length is 14 residues. The germline gives CDR1 SNHLY, CDR2 FYNNEI. CDR3 nucleotide sequence: TGTGCCCGCACGCAAAGAACAGGGATCTATGGCTACACCTTC. Encoded protein: CARTQRTGIYGYTF.

Ten or more counts support this clonotype. The J gene is TRBJ1-4, the V gene TRBV7-2; D is uncertain. The CDR3 runs 14 residues. Germline V gene lookup returns CDR1 SGHTA and CDR2 FQGNSA. Trimming shortened V by 2 bases and J by 2 bases, and 6 bases separated the two germline ends. CDR3: CASSLMGTNEKLFF. CDR3 coding DNA: TGTGCCAGCAGCTTAATGGGGACTAATGAAAAACTGTTTTTT. Based on the CDR3 plus reference TRBV7-2 and TRBJ1-4, the full variable domain is GAGVSQSPSNKVTEKGKDVELRCDPISGHTALYWYRQSLGQGLEFLIYFQGNSAPDKSGLPSDRFSAERTGGSVSTLTIQRTQQEDSAVYLCASSLMGTNEKLFFGSGTQLSVL.

This clonotype has only a few counts. V and J are TRBV12-3 or TRBV12-4 and TRBJ2-5; the D is unclear. Trimming left V 6 bases short and J 4 bases short, with 12 bases between. The CDR3 is 13 residues long. The DNA for the CDR3 is TGTGCCAGCAGCCCCACTTGGGGAGAGACCCAGTACTTC. This codes for CASSPTWGETQYF.

The table lists this clonotype with many counts. The rearrangement links TRBV7-2 to TRBJ1-5; the D gene is possibly TRBD1 (5 bases). From germline, CDR1 is SGHTA and CDR2 FQGNSA. This CDR3 spans 14 amino acids. V was shortened by 3 bases and J by 0 bases, with 6 bases between the two germline ends. Written as DNA, the CDR3 is TGTGCCAGCAGCTTGACAGATAGCAATCAGCCCCAGCATTTT. This sequence encodes CASSLTDSNQPQHF. Together with reference TRBV7-2 and TRBJ1-5, the CDR3 gives the full variable domain: GAGVSQSPSNKVTEKGKDVELRCDPISGHTALYWYRQSLGQGLEFLIYFQGNSAPDKSGLPSDRFSAERTGGSVSTLTIQRTQQEDSAVYLCASSLTDSNQPQHFGDGTRLSIL.